This T cell receptor beta chain derives from a study of cytomegalovirus exposure and HLA in healthy donors. Study-wide results and limits: As a later analysis revealed, the rate of TCR association differed by HLA locus, with DRB1 most and HLA-C fewest. What a later analysis showed was that several of the most significant clusters appeared linked to common viral pathogens. Specificity for CMV antigens was confirmed in vitro for a few of the CMV-associated chains.

The V gene lost 4 bases and the J gene lost 10 bases, with 16 bases spanning the gap. This CDR3 is 14 amino acids long. CDR1 and CDR2 from the germline V gene are SGHVS and FQNEAQ. Concerning this clone itself: Its antigen is still unknown.

Primers included in the PCR were 60 Vbeta and 13 Jbeta primers. How the authors handled the data: Around 10 million of the 80 million or so unique TCR beta chains counted in a later analysis were shared. Sequencing was performed with immunoSEQ multiplex PCR; in TCRdb, only in-frame clones are kept and a portion is missing. From that table come the V and J calls and clone size; the DNA was used to work out D and trimming. The data contain about 83,000 clones, just under 75% of them singletons. The sample comprised PBMCs. V and J are TRBV7-8 and TRBJ1-4, with a possible D match to TRBD1 (6 bases). The TCR originated in a man aged 55 to 69 in good health and CMV-seronegative. The CDR3 coding sequence is TGTGCCAGCAGCTCAGACAGGAGGGGGGGAAAACTGTTTTTT. Its translation is CASSSDRRGGKLFF.